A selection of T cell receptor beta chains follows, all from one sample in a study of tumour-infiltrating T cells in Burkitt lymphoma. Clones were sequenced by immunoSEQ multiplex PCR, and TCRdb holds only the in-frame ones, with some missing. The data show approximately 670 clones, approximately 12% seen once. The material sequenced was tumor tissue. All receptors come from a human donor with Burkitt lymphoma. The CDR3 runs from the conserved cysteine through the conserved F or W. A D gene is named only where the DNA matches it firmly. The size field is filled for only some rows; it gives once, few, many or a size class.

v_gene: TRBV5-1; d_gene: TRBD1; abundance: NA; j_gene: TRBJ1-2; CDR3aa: CASSFGQGSDGYTF; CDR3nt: TGCGCCAGCAGCTTTGGACAGGGGAGCGATGGCTACACCTTC
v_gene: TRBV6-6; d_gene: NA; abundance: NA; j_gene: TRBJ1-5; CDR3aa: CASSYVTVVQPQHF; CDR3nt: TGTGCCAGCAGTTATGTAACAGTGGTTCAGCCCCAGCATTTT
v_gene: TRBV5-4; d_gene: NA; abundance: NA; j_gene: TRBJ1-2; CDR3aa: CASSAGRVTDGYTF; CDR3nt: TGTGCCAGCAGCGCCGGTAGGGTGACGGATGGCTACACCTTC
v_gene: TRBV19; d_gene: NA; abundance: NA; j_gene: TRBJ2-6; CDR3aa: CASSIRNSGANVLTF; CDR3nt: TGTGCCAGTAGTATCAGGAACTCTGGGGCCAACGTCCTGACTTTC
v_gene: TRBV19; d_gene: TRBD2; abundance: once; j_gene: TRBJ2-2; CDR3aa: CASKGGGGTTSGELFF; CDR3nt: TGTGCCAGTAAGGGGGGCGGGGGGACCACGAGCGGGGAGCTGTTTTTT
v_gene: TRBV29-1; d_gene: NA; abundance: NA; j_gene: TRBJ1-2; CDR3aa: CSVFPDGGNYGYTF; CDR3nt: TGCAGCGTTTTCCCCGACGGGGGTAACTATGGCTACACCTTC
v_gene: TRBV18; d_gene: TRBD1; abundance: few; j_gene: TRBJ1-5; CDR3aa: CASSPPDRADGQPQHF; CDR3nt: TGTGCCAGCTCACCTCCGGACAGGGCGGATGGTCAGCCCCAGCATTTT
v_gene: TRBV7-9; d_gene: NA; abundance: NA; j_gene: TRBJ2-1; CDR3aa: CASRTGSSYNEQFF; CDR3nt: TGTGCCAGTAGGACCGGGAGCTCCTACAATGAGCAGTTCTTC
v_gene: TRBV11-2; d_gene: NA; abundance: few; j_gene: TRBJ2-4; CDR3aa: CASSLVAKNIQYF; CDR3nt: TGTGCCAGCAGCTTAGTGGCAAAAAACATTCAGTACTTC
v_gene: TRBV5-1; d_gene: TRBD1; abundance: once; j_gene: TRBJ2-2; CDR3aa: CASSGGQGAPGELFF; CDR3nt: TGCGCCAGCAGCGGTGGACAGGGGGCCCCCGGGGAGCTGTTTTTT
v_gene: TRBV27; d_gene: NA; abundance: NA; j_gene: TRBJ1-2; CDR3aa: CASSSLGASGYGYTF; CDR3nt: TGTGCCAGCAGTTCCCTAGGGGCCTCTGGCTATGGCTACACCTTC
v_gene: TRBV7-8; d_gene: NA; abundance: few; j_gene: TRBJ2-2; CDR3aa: CASSLAYGGLTGELFF; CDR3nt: TGTGCCAGCAGCTTAGCGTATGGGGGGCTCACCGGGGAGCTGTTTTTT
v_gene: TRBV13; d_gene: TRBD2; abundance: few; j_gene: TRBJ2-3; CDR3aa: CASSLFAGVPTDTQYF; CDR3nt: TGTGCCAGCAGCTTATTCGCGGGAGTGCCCACAGATACGCAGTATTTT
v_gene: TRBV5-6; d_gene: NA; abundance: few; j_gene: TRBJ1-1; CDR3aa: CASSSLETPPGAFF; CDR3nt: TGTGCCAGCAGCTCACTAGAGACACCTCCCGGCGCTTTCTTT
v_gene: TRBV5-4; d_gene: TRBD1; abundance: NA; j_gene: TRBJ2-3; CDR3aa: CAHRGQGLTDTQYF; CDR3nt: TGTGCCCACAGGGGACAGGGATTGACAGATACGCAGTATTTT
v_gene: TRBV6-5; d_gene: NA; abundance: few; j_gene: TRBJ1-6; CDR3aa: CASSYSLGGIGSPLHF; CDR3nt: TGTGCCAGCAGTTACTCATTGGGAGGGATAGGTTCACCCCTCCACTTT
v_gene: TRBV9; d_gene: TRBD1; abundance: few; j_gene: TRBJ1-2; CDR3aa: CASSSDRAGGYTF; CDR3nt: TGTGCCAGCAGCTCGGACAGGGCGGGTGGCTACACCTTC
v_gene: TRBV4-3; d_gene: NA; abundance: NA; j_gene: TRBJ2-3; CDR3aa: CASSQEPRGAVDTQYF; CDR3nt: TGCGCCAGCAGCCAAGAGCCCCGGGGGGCGGTAGATACGCAGTATTTT
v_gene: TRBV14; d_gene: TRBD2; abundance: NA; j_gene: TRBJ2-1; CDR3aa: CASSQGWTSGDFLPSYNEQFF; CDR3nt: TGTGCCAGCAGCCAAGGGTGGACTAGCGGAGACTTCCTACCCTCCTACAATGAGCAGTTCTTC
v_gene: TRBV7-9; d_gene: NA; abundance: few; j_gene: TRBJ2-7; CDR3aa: CASSRGDSSYEQYF; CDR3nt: TGTGCCAGCAGCAGGGGGGACAGCTCCTACGAGCAGTACTTC
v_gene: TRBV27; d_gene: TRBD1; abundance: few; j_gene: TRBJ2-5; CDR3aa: CATSRDRWGRETQYF; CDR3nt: TGTGCCACATCCCGGGACAGGTGGGGAAGAGAGACCCAGTACTTC
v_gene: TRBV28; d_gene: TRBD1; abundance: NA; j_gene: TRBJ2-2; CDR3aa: CASRTLRAGGGELFF; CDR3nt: TGTGCCAGCAGAACCCTAAGGGCAGGGGGCGGGGAGCTGTTTTTT
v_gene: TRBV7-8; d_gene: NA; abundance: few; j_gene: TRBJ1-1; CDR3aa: CASSPQGIIDTEAFF; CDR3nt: TGTGCCAGCAGCCCGCAGGGAATAATAGACACTGAAGCTTTCTTT
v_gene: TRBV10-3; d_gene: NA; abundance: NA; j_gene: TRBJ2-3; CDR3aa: CAISESQDTTDTQYF; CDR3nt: TGTGCCATCAGTGAGAGTCAGGACACCACAGATACGCAGTATTTT
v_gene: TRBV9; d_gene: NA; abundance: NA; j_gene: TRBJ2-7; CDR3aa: CASSGGDNSYEQYF; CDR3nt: TGTGCCAGCAGCGGCGGCGACAATTCCTACGAGCAGTACTTC
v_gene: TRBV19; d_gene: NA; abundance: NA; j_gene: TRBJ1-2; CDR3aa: CASSIVPGTNYGYTF; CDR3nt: TGTGCCAGTAGTATTGTTCCAGGAACGAACTATGGCTACACCTTC
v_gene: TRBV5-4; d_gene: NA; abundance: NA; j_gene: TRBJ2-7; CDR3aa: CASSLRSSYEQYF; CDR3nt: TGTGCCAGCAGCTTGAGGAGTTCCTACGAGCAGTACTTC
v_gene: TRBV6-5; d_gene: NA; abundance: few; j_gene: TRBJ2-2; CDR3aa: CASSYSGPAGELFF; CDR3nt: TGTGCCAGCAGTTACTCCGGGCCGGCCGGGGAGCTGTTTTTT
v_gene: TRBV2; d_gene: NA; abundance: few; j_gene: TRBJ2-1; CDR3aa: CASSERGSYNEQFF; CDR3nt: TGTGCCAGCAGTGAACGGGGATCCTACAATGAGCAGTTCTTC
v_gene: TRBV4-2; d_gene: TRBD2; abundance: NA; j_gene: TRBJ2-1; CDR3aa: CASSPLRGEPRNEQFF; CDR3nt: TGTGCCAGCAGCCCACTTCGGGGGGAACCCCGCAATGAGCAGTTCTTC
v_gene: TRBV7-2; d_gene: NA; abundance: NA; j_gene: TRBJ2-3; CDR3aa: CASSLLGGEDTQYF; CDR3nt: TGTGCCAGCAGCTTACTAGGGGGGGAAGATACGCAGTATTTT
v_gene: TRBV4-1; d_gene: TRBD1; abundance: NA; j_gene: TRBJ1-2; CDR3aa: CASSPSRGFYYGYTF; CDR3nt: TGCGCCAGCAGCCCTTCCAGGGGGTTTTACTATGGCTACACCTTC
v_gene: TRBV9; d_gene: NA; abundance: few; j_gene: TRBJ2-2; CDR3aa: CASSVEPRANTGELFF; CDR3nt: TGTGCCAGCAGCGTAGAACCCCGAGCGAACACCGGGGAGCTGTTTTTT
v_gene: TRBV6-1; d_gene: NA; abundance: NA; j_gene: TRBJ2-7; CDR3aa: CASSDFRYEQYF; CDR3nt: TGTGCCAGCAGCGACTTCAGATACGAGCAGTACTTC
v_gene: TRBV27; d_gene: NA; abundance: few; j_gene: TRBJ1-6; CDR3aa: CASSFLGHSYNSPLHF; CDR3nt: TGTGCCAGCAGTTTCCTAGGGCACTCCTATAATTCACCCCTCCACTTT
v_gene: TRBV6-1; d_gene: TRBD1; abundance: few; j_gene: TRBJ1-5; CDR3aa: CASRTGVVANQPQHF; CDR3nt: TGTGCCAGCAGAACAGGGGTTGTCGCCAATCAGCCCCAGCATTTT
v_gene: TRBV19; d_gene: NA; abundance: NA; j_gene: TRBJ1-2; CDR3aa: CASSSFDSTSYGYTF; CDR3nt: TGTGCCAGTAGTTCCTTCGACAGCACCAGCTATGGCTACACCTTC
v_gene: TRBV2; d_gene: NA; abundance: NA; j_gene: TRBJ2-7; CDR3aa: CASSEGRGRSLGEQYF; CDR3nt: TGTGCCAGCAGTGAAGGGAGGGGACGAAGCTTGGGGGAGCAGTACTTC
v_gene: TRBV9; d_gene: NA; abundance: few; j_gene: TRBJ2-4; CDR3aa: CASSGNAGIAKNIQYF; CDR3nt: TGTGCCAGCAGCGGCAACGCGGGTATAGCCAAAAACATTCAGTACTTC
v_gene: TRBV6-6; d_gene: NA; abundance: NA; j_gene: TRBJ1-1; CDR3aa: CASSYSLDHEAFF; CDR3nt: TGTGCCAGCAGTTACTCCTTGGACCACGAAGCTTTCTTT
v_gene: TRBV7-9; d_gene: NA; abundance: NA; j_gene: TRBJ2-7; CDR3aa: CASSAGRIYEQYF; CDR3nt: TGTGCCAGCAGCGCGGGACGGATCTACGAGCAGTACTTC
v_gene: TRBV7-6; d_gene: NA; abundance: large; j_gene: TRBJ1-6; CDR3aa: CASSRDTGLSPLHF; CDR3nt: TGTGCCAGCAGCCGGGACACGGGATTGTCACCCCTCCACTTT
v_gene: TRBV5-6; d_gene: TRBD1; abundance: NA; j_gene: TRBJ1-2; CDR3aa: CASSLKGAVYGYTF; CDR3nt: TGTGCCAGCAGCTTGAAGGGGGCCGTCTATGGCTACACCTTC
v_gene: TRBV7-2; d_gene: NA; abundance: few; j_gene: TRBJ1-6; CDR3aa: CASSPPRGGNSPLHF; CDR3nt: TGTGCCAGCAGCCCCCCGAGGGGAGGCAATTCACCCCTCCACTTT
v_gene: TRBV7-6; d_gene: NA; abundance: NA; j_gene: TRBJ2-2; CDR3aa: CASSFNRGNGELFF; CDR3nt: TGTGCCAGCAGTTTTAATAGGGGAAACGGGGAGCTGTTTTTT